Listed below are T cell receptor beta chains from one sample, sequenced in a study of blood T cell repertoires in COVID-19. Clones were read by immunoSEQ multiplex PCR, and TCRdb kept only the in-frame ones, dropping some. The sample holds 260,000 or so clones, roughly 85% seen once. The sample taken for sequencing was PBMCs or T cells enriched from blood (not recorded which). The receptors originated from a woman between 50 and 59 years old who had recovered from COVID-19. CDR3s include the opening cysteine and the closing phenylalanine or tryptophan. A D gene is named only where the DNA matches it firmly. Clone size is stated in some rows and not others, as once, few, many or a class when expanded.

length	D	size	V	J	CDR3	DNA
14	NA	NA	TRBV7-9	TRBJ1-1	CASSFSGVNTEAFF	TGTGCCAGCAGCTTCTCCGGGGTGAACACTGAAGCTTTCTTT
12	TRBD1	NA	TRBV6-5	TRBJ1-2	CASSTQGTGYTF	TGTGCCAGCAGCACACAGGGGACAGGCTACACCTTC
13	TRBD1	NA	TRBV3-1/TRBV3-2	TRBJ2-5	CASSQDRGETQYF	TGTGCCAGCAGCCAGGACAGGGGAGAGACCCAGTACTTC
14	TRBD2	NA	TRBV29-1	TRBJ2-3	CSAPLAGGTDTQYF	TGCAGCGCTCCTCTAGCGGGAGGAACAGATACGCAGTATTTT
17	TRBD1	NA	TRBV2	TRBJ1-4	CASSVTGAPFTNEKLFF	TGTGCCAGCAGCGTTACAGGGGCCCCTTTCACTAATGAAAAACTGTTTTTT
14	NA	once	TRBV29-1	TRBJ2-1	CSVAGEGDGNEQFF	TGCAGCGTCGCCGGGGAGGGGGATGGGAATGAGCAGTTCTTC
16	TRBD2	NA	TRBV6-5	TRBJ2-5	CASSYSVAGGSETQYF	TGTGCCAGCAGTTACTCAGTAGCGGGGGGATCTGAGACCCAGTACTTC
15	TRBD1	NA	TRBV7-6	TRBJ2-7	CASSLVGTGGGEQYF	TGTGCCAGCAGCTTAGTAGGGACAGGGGGCGGCGAGCAGTACTTC
13	NA	once	TRBV3-1/TRBV3-2	TRBJ1-4	CASSQASGEKLFF	TGTGCCAGCAGCCAAGCGTCAGGTGAAAAACTGTTTTTT
15	TRBD1	NA	TRBV19	TRBJ1-6	CASSLNRGRRSPLHF	TGTGCCAGTAGTCTTAACAGGGGGCGACGTTCACCCCTCCACTTT
15	TRBD1	NA	TRBV28	TRBJ2-7	CASSGRDRGLYEQYF	TGTGCCAGCAGTGGAAGGGACAGGGGGCTATACGAGCAGTACTTC
13	NA	NA	TRBV12-3/TRBV12-4	TRBJ1-1	CASSLQGYTEAFF	TGTGCCAGCAGTTTACAGGGGTACACTGAAGCTTTCTTT
14	NA	NA	TRBV18	TRBJ2-7	CASSQTGYGSEQYF	TGTGCCAGCTCACAAACCGGGTACGGCTCCGAGCAGTACTTC
14	NA	NA	TRBV7-3	TRBJ2-3	CASSHWASTDTQYF	TGTGCCAGCAGCCACTGGGCTAGCACAGATACGCAGTATTTT
15	NA	once	TRBV3-1/TRBV3-2	TRBJ1-4	CASSQDPGGNEKLFF	TGTGCCAGCAGCCAAGATCCGGGCGGGAATGAAAAACTGTTTTTT
16	TRBD1	NA	TRBV15	TRBJ1-1	CATSRAPTGVNTEAFF	TGTGCCACCAGCAGAGCGCCTACAGGGGTGAACACTGAAGCTTTCTTT
17	TRBD2	NA	TRBV5-1	TRBJ2-3	CASSPLGGALSTDTQYF	TGCGCCAGCAGCCCCCTCGGGGGGGCGCTCAGCACAGATACGCAGTATTTT
15	NA	NA	TRBV6-5	TRBJ2-5	CASRGLQRGQETQYF	TGTGCCAGCAGGGGACTCCAGAGGGGCCAAGAGACCCAGTACTTC
16	TRBD2	NA	TRBV6-2/TRBV6-3	TRBJ2-3	CASSYTLAGDTDTQYF	TGTGCCAGCAGTTACACACTAGCGGGGGACACAGATACGCAGTATTTT
14	NA	NA	TRBV5-6	TRBJ1-4	CASSLRARNEKLFF	TGTGCCAGCAGCTTGAGAGCGAGGAATGAAAAACTGTTTTTT
14	TRBD1	NA	TRBV13	TRBJ1-2	CASSSGQGYYGYTF	TGTGCCAGCAGCTCGGGACAGGGTTACTATGGCTACACCTTC
15	NA	NA	TRBV3-1/TRBV3-2	TRBJ1-4	CASSPTRGTNEKLFF	TGTGCCAGCAGCCCCACCAGGGGCACTAATGAAAAACTGTTTTTT
20	TRBD2	NA	TRBV19	TRBJ2-1	CASSRTSGAIQLRNYNEQFF	TGTGCCAGTAGCAGGACTAGCGGGGCTATCCAACTGCGAAATTACAATGAGCAGTTCTTC
16	NA	NA	TRBV5-1	TRBJ2-7	CASSLRAGTGTYEQYF	TGCGCCAGCAGCCTCCGCGCCGGGACTGGGACCTACGAGCAGTACTTC
17	TRBD1	NA	TRBV5-6	TRBJ1-1	CASSSRTGGLMNTEAFF	TGTGCCAGCAGCTCCAGGACAGGGGGGTTAATGAACACTGAAGCTTTCTTT
16	TRBD1	NA	TRBV6-1	TRBJ1-6	CASSEKWTGGTSPLHF	TGTGCCAGCAGTGAAAAGTGGACAGGGGGCACCTCACCCCTCCACTTT
12	NA	NA	TRBV12-3/TRBV12-4	TRBJ1-2	CASSPGNWGYTF	TGTGCCAGCAGTCCGGGGAACTGGGGCTACACCTTC
18	TRBD2	NA	TRBV3-1/TRBV3-2	TRBJ2-3	CASSQLARTSGDTDTQYF	TGTGCCAGCAGCCAATTGGCAAGGACTAGCGGGGACACAGATACGCAGTATTTT
14	NA	NA	TRBV28	TRBJ2-7	CASSPGTPPYEQYF	TGTGCCAGCAGCCCCGGGACACCTCCCTACGAGCAGTACTTC
15	TRBD1	NA	TRBV3-1/TRBV3-2	TRBJ1-5	CASSQGTGEYQPQHF	TGTGCCAGCAGCCAAGGGACAGGGGAGTATCAGCCCCAGCATTTT
15	TRBD1	NA	TRBV10-3	TRBJ1-1	CAISRQGGKNTEAFF	TGTGCCATCAGTCGACAGGGGGGGAAGAACACTGAAGCTTTCTTT
15	TRBD1	once	TRBV28	TRBJ1-1	CASSLRQGARLGAFF	TGTGCCAGCAGCTTGCGACAGGGGGCCCGGTTAGGAGCTTTCTTT
15	TRBD1	NA	TRBV10-3	TRBJ1-6	CAISEIGQGASPLHF	TGTGCCATCAGTGAGATAGGACAGGGGGCTTCACCCCTCCACTTT
15	NA	once	TRBV24-1	TRBJ2-5	CATSDSGVVSETQYF	TGTGCCACCAGTGATTCAGGGGTAGTATCAGAGACCCAGTACTTC
14	NA	NA	TRBV5-1	TRBJ1-1	CASSLWQMNTEAFF	TGCGCCAGCAGCTTGTGGCAGATGAACACTGAAGCTTTCTTT